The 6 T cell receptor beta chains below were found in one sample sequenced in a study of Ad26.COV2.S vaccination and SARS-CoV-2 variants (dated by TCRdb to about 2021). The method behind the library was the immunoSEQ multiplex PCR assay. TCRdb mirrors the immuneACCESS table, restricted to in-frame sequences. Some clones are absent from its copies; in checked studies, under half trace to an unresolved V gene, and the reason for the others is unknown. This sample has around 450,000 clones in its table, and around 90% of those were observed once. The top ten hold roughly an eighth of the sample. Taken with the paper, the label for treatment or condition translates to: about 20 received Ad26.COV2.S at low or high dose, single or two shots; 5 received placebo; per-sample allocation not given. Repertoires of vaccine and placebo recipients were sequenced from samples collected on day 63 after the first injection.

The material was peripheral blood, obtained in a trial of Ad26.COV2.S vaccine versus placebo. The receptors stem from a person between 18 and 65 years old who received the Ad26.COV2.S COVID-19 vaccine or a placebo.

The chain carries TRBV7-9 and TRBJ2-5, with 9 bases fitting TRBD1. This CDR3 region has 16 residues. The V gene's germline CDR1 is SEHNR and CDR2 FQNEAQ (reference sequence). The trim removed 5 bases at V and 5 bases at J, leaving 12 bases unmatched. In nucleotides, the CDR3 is TGTGCCAGCAGCGAAAGGGCACAGGGGGCGGTGGAGACCCAGTACTTC. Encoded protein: CASSERAQGAVETQYF.

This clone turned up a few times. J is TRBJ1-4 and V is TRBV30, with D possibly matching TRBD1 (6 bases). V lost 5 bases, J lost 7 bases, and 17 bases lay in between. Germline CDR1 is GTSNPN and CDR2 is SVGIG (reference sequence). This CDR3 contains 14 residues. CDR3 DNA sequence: TGTGCCTGGTCCCTGGGGCAGGGGACTGAAAAACTGTTTTTT. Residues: CAWSLGQGTEKLFF. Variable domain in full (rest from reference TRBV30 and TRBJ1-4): SQTIHQWPATLVQPVGSPLSLECTVEGTSNPNLYWYRQAAGRGLQLLFYSVGIGQISSEVPQNLSASRPQDRQFILSSKKLLLSDSGFYLCAWSLGQGTEKLFFGSGTQLSVL.

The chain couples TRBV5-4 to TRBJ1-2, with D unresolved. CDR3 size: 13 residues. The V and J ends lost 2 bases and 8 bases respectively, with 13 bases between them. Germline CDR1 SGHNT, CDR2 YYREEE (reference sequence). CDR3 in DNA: TGTGCCAGCAGCTTAAAAGAAGCGGCCGGCTACACCTTC. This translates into CASSLKEAAGYTF.

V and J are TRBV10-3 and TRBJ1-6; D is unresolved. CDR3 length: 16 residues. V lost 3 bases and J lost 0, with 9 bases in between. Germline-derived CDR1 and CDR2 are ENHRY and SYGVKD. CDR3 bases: TGTGCCATCAGTGATTTCCCGAGCTCCTATAATTCACCCCTCCACTTT. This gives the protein CAISDFPSSYNSPLHF.

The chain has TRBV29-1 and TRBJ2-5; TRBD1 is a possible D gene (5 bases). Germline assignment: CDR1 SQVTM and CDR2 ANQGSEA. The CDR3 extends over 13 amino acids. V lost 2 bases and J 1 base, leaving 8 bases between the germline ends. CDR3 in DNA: TGCAGCGTTGAACCCAGGGCCCAAGAGACCCAGTACTTC. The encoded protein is CSVEPRAQETQYF.

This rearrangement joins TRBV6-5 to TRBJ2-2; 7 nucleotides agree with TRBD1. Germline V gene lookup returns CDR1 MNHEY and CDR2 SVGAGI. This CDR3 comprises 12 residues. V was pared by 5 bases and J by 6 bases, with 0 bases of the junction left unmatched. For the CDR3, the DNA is TGTGCCAGCAGTCAGGGGGCCGGGGAGCTGTTTTTT. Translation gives CASSQGAGELFF.